The present entry profiles one T cell receptor (beta chain) with its context. Its antigen has not been determined. Per-nucleotide qualities are absent, and no much larger clonotype sits a single base away. Deletion took 5 bases off V and 3 bases off J, with a span of 10 bases between the germline ends. The CDR3 sequence holds 13 residues, the cysteine and phenylalanine included. The CDR3 DNA has 39 bases and is translated from base 1. CDR1 and CDR2 are read off the germline V gene as SGHAT and FQNNGV. The sample is drawn from a study of T-cell reconstitution after alpha-beta-depleted transplantation in children (dated by TCRdb to about 2016). Broadly, across the study: Using TCR repertoire profiling, the study quantitatively followed how T-cell immune reconstitution unfolded in children after TCRalphabeta/CD19-depleted allogeneic hematopoietic cell transplantation.

Library preparation employed PCR. Sequencing instrument: Illumina HiSeq 2500. TCR libraries were prepared with molecular barcoding, using unique molecular identifiers to normalize TCRbeta repertoire quantification. TCRdb ran its own pipeline on the public reads, namely fastp trimming at Q25 and MiXCR clone calling, and kept in-frame beta chains. When rows share a CDR3 protein, they turn into one entry using the most common DNA and genes. The sample has hundreds of thousands of distinct CDR3 sequences on record, 10% of them singletons. About 4.2% of the sample is in the top ten clones. This chain is built from TRBV11-2 and TRBJ1-1, with TRBD1 perhaps the D gene, on 6 matching bases. Sequencing used PBMCs from the stem cell graft donor, obtained from the stem cell graft. This TCR came from a human donor who donated a stem cell graft to a child with acute myeloid leukemia. The CDR3 protein is CASSMRTDTEAFF. In nucleotides, the sequence is TGTGCCAGCAGCATGAGGACAGACACTGAAGCTTTCTTT.